This TCR beta chain was captured in a study of blood T cell repertoires in COVID-19. In the original workflow: Amplified reference gene primers provided the basis for estimating nucleated cell counts. Data came from immunoSEQ multiplex PCR; TCRdb stores just in-frame clones and leaves some out. The D gene and trimming were derived from the DNA, and the V and J assignments and clone size from that table. The sample consists of about 210,000 clones, 65% to 90% of them appearing once. The Seattle site enrolled patients during active infection and followed them longitudinally. The sample consisted of peripheral blood. The sequence was collected from a man aged 50 or older with COVID-19, enrolled during active disease.

CDR3 DNA sequence: TGTGCCAGCAGCCCAGGGGGCATGCCTGAGACCCAGTACTTC. It codes for CASSPGGMPETQYF. The chain links TRBV5-4 to TRBJ2-5, with 8 positions matching TRBD1. V gave up 4 bases and J gave up 5 bases; unmatched junction bases: 7. The CDR3 totals 14 residues. Germline V gives CDR1 SGHNT, CDR2 YYREEE (reference sequence). Complete variable domain (other parts from reference TRBV5-4 and TRBJ2-5): ETGVTQSPTHLIKTRGQQVTLRCSSQSGHNTVSWYQQALGQGPQFIFQYYREEENGRGNFPPRFSGLQFPNYSSELNVNALELDDSALYLCASSPGGMPETQYFGPGTRLLVL.